The 14 T cell receptor beta chains reported below all come from one sample, sequenced in a study of T cell changes during pregnancy in multiple sclerosis. Sequencing used immunoSEQ multiplex PCR; TCRdb keeps in-frame clones, though not all of them. This table has about 36,000 clones, about nine tenths appearing once. This material consisted of CD4+ T cells from peripheral blood mononuclear cells, taken in the second trimester of pregnancy. These receptors were obtained from a female donor in good health, enrolled as a control in a pregnancy study.

The V call is TRBV20-1, the J call TRBJ2-3; D is ambiguous. The CDR3 runs 11 residues. Germline CDR1 DFQATT, CDR2 SNEGSKA (reference sequence). Trimming shortened V by 0 bases and J by 5 bases, and 3 bases separated the two germline ends. The CDR3 region has the DNA TGCAGTGCTAGAGATCTAGATACGCAGTATTTT. This codes for CSARDLDTQYF.

This chain joins TRBV28 and TRBJ2-1; 10 bases map to TRBD1. This CDR3 region has 14 residues. Germline V gene lookup returns CDR1 MDHEN and CDR2 SYDVKM. V lost 7 bases, J lost 6 bases, and 6 bases stayed unmatched. The chain's CDR3 is CASTPGQGLNEQFF. The CDR3 bases are TGTGCCAGCACACCGGGACAGGGGCTCAATGAGCAGTTCTTC. Based on the CDR3 plus reference TRBV28 and TRBJ2-1, the full variable domain is DVKVTQSSRYLVKRTGEKVFLECVQDMDHENMFWYRQDPGLGLRLIYFSYDVKMKEKGDIPEGYSVSREKKERFSLILESASTNQTSMYLCASTPGQGLNEQFFGPGTRLTVL.

As for this clone: The same CDR3 also results from other DNA sequences found in this sample. This chain's CDR3 is CASSIGAVLSANTGELFF. CDR3 sequence (DNA): TGTGCCAGCAGCATCGGAGCGGTCCTCTCCGCGAACACCGGGGAGCTGTTTTTT. This chain links TRBV6-4 with TRBJ2-2, with a possible D match to TRBD2 (5 bases). CDR1 and CDR2 from the germline V gene are MRHNA and SNTAGT. The CDR3 sequence is 18 residues long. Trimming took 6 bases from V and 0 from J, leaving 20 bases between them.

The gene calls are TRBV7-8 and TRBJ2-4; TRBD1 agrees at 8 bases. Losses at the gene ends were 6 bases for V and 0 bases for J; bases not matched to a gene: 10. From germline, CDR1 is SGHVS and CDR2 FQNEAQ. There are 17 residues in the CDR3. The CDR3 DNA follows: TGTGCCAGCAGACTCTATGGACAGGGACTAGCCAAAAACATTCAGTACTTC. This codes for CASRLYGQGLAKNIQYF.

The rearrangement joins TRBV13 to TRBJ1-1, with a weak D call TRBD1 (6 bases). The V gene lost 2 bases and the J gene lost 6 bases, with 28 bases spanning the gap. CDR3 length: 19 residues. Germline-derived CDR1 and CDR2 are PRHDT and FYEKMQ (reference sequence). Written as DNA, the CDR3 is TGTGCCAGCAGCTTATGGGCTGGGCGTCGCCTAAACAGGGTGGCTGAAGCTTTCTTT. Translated: CASSLWAGRRLNRVAEAFF. Based on the CDR3 plus reference TRBV13 and TRBJ1-1, the full variable domain is AAGVIQSPRHLIKEKRETATLKCYPIPRHDTVYWYQQGPGQDPQFLISFYEKMQSDKGSIPDRFSAQQFSDYHSELNMSSLELGDSALYFCASSLWAGRRLNRVAEAFFGQGTRLTVV.

The CDR3 loop reads CASSTATGVNYGYTF. The CDR3 nucleotides are TGTGCCAGTAGTACCGCGACAGGGGTAAACTATGGCTACACCTTC. The chain uses TRBV19 and TRBJ1-2; TRBD1 agrees at 8 bases. The CDR3 is 15 residues long. The germline gives CDR1 LNHDA, CDR2 SQIVND (reference sequence). V lost 4 bases to trimming and J lost 2 bases; unmatched junction nucleotides: 6.

J is TRBJ2-3 and V is TRBV28; a weak D match, TRBD2 (5 bases). CDR1 and CDR2 (germline): MDHEN, SYDVKM. V dropped 3 bases and J dropped 0 bases, with 10 bases sitting between them. This CDR3 has 15 residues. CDR3 coding DNA: TGTGCCAGCAGTTTCATGCGGACTAGCACAGATACGCAGTATTTT. It translates to CASSFMRTSTDTQYF.

This chain connects TRBV28 to TRBJ2-2, with TRBD2 identical over 10 bases. V lost 6 bases, J lost 2 bases, and 3 bases stayed unmatched. The CDR3 runs to 15 residues. The germline V gene has CDR1 MDHEN and CDR2 SYDVKM. In DNA, the CDR3 is TGTGCCAGCAGAACTAGCGGGACCAACACCGGGGAGCTGTTTTTT. Its protein is CASRTSGTNTGELFF.

The chain is built from TRBV2 and TRBJ2-1, with 9 bases identical to TRBD2. V was clipped by 11 bases and J by 4 bases; unmatched bases: 9. This CDR3 spans 14 amino acids. CDR1 and CDR2 from the germline V gene are SNHLY and FYNNEI. The DNA of the CDR3 is TGTGCCGAGGCGGGGGGGCTGGGATACAATGAGCAGTTCTTC. As protein: CAEAGGLGYNEQFF. Full variable domain (remainder filled in from reference TRBV2 and TRBJ2-1): EPEVTQTPSHQVTQMGQEVILRCVPISNHLYFYWYRQILGQKVEFLVSFYNNEISEKSEIFDDQFSVERPDGSNFTLKIRSTKLEDSAMYFCAEAGGLGYNEQFFGPGTRLTVL.

This clone was found once. J is TRBJ1-5 and V is TRBV2; a weak D match, TRBD1 (5 bases). The CDR3 is 15 residues long. V lost 6 bases and J lost 0, with 12 bases in between. Germline V gives CDR1 SNHLY, CDR2 FYNNEI. CDR3 sequence (DNA): TGTGCCAGCAGGAGACAGAGGAATAGCAATCAGCCCCAGCATTTT. Protein product: CASRRQRNSNQPQHF.

This chain joins TRBV11-2 and TRBJ2-7, with 7 bases that match TRBD1. The germline V gene encodes CDR1 SGHAT and CDR2 FQNNGV. Trimming took 2 bases from V and 4 from J; bases not matched to a gene: 2. The CDR3 is 13 amino acids. The DNA for the CDR3 is TGTGCCAGCAGCTTACAGGGGGTTTACGAGCAGTACTTC. It translates to CASSLQGVYEQYF.

The rearrangement uses TRBV10-3 and TRBJ1-2; 9 bases map to TRBD1. V lost 5 bases and J lost 4; bases outside the gene matches: 2. The CDR3 length is 13 residues. Germline CDR1 is ENHRY and CDR2 is SYGVKD. The CDR3 protein is CAISTGGGYGYTF. DNA of the CDR3: TGTGCCATCAGTACAGGGGGCGGCTATGGCTACACCTTC.

The rearrangement links TRBV28 to TRBJ1-5; D ambiguous. This CDR3 is built from 16 residues. V was cut by 4 bases and J by 3 bases, with 16 bases left in between. Germline CDR1 is MDHEN and CDR2 is SYDVKM. CDR3 in DNA: TGTGCCAGCAGTTCCATCGGTGGAGCTACCAATCAGCCCCAGCATTTT. It specifies CASSSIGGATNQPQHF.

The chain employs TRBV18 and TRBJ2-2; TRBD2 matches 9 bases. Trimming took 3 bases from V and 5 from J; bases not matched to a gene: 4. The CDR3 totals 15 residues. Germline V gives CDR1 KGHSH, CDR2 LQKENI. CDR3 residues: CASSPGLAGTGELFF. DNA of the CDR3: TGTGCCAGCTCACCGGGTCTAGCGGGGACCGGGGAGCTGTTTTTT.